A single sample is the source of the 3 T cell receptor beta chains below, sequenced in a study of shared clonotypes between healthy human individuals. Sequenced by immunoSEQ multiplex PCR; TCRdb stores in-frame clones only, minus some. The sample has hundreds of thousands of clones, 95% to 97% seen once. The material sequenced was naive CD4+ T cells sorted from blood. Subset meaning: CD45RA+ positively selected. Source of these receptors: a woman between 25 and 40 years old in good health.

The V call is TRBV9, the J call TRBJ1-4, with TRBD1 identical over 8 bases. The CDR3 totals 15 residues. Per the germline V gene, CDR1 is SGDLS and CDR2 is YYNGEE. With 2 bases clipped from V and 5 bases from J, the junction kept 5 bases outside the gene matches. The CDR3 region has the DNA TGTGCCAGCAGCGTCCGGACAGGGACAAATGAAAAACTGTTTTTT. Translating gives CASSVRTGTNEKLFF.

The rearrangement joins TRBV6-4 to TRBJ2-7; D is undetermined. The CDR3 runs 14 residues. V lost 6 bases and J 0 bases, leaving 12 bases between the germline ends. Germline V gene data show CDR1 as MRHNA and CDR2 as SNTAGT. This chain's CDR3 is CASRPQSGSYEQYF. Written as DNA, the CDR3 is TGTGCCAGCAGGCCTCAGAGTGGCTCCTACGAGCAGTACTTC.

The genes are TRBV7-2 and TRBJ1-5, with D maybe TRBD1 (5 bases). V was trimmed by 5 bases and J by 5 bases, leaving 7 bases between them. This CDR3 is built from 12 residues. CDR1 and CDR2 (germline): SGHTA, FQGNSA. CDR3 protein: CASSRRDQPQHF. The CDR3 DNA reads as TGTGCCAGCAGCCGCAGGGATCAGCCCCAGCATTTT.